The clone carrying this T cell receptor beta chain came up a few times. The CDR3 contains 15 residues. Trimming removed 4 bases from V and 1 base from J, with 14 bases in between. CDR1 is MNHEY and CDR2 is SVGAGI in the germline V gene. The sorted Tregs were CD4+CD25+CD127-/low cells. MiXCR, applied by TCRdb to the 5' RACE reads, yields one record per CDR3 protein. Here the sample spans under 65,000 distinct CDR3 sequences, less than 25% being singletons. This TCR came from a female donor with breast cancer. The chain couples TRBV6-5 to TRBJ2-7; possible D gene TRBD1, 5 bases. Sequencing was done on a sample of tumor-infiltrating Tregs sorted from the breast tumor. The CDR3 is CASSSGLVRSYEQYF. As DNA, the CDR3 is TGTGCCAGCAGTTCAGGGTTAGTGAGGTCCTACGAGCAGTACTTC.